The 14 T cell receptor beta chains given below trace back to one sample, sequenced in a study of cytomegalovirus exposure and HLA in healthy donors (TCRdb year 2017). Preparation of the library involved the immunoSEQ multiplex PCR assay. For the multiplex PCR, a mixture combining 60 forward primers for TCR Vbeta segments and 13 reverse primers for TCR Jbeta segments was used. TCRdb obtained this table from immuneACCESS and retained in-frame rearrangements with V and J assigned. These tables miss some clones; where compared with another copy, unresolved V genes account for less than half of the shortfall, and the remainder is unexplained. The sample includes roughly 180,000 clones, with 84% observed a single time. The ten largest account for roughly 1.2% of the sample. Sequences were obtained from PBMCs. The receptors derive from a girl aged 2-15 years in good health and CMV-seropositive.

The chain couples TRBV19 to TRBJ2-7, with 7 bases aligning to TRBD1. The CDR3 loop spans 13 amino acids. The germline V gene has CDR1 LNHDA and CDR2 SQIVND (reference sequence). The V and J ends lost 4 bases and 6 bases, in that order; junction bases with no gene match: 6. This CDR3 is CASSTQTGSEQYF. In DNA, the CDR3 is TGTGCCAGTAGTACTCAGACAGGGAGCGAGCAGTACTTC.

This clone has a handful of counts. The rearrangement uses TRBV6-5 and TRBJ2-5; 9 nucleotides align to TRBD1. Germline CDR1 reads MNHEY; CDR2 reads SVGAGI. The CDR3 is 14 amino acids. V lost 5 bases and J lost 9; bases outside the gene matches: 10. The CDR3 coding sequence is TGTGCCAGCAGTGACCCGGGACAGGGTCCGGCCCAGTACTTC. It yields the protein CASSDPGQGPAQYF.

The rearrangement uses TRBV6-1 and TRBJ2-1; TRBD1 matches at 8 bases. Germline V gives CDR1 MNHNS, CDR2 SASEGT. Trimming at V came to 7 bases and at J to 5 bases, leaving 7 bases not matched to a gene. This CDR3 spans 14 amino acids. Written as DNA, the CDR3 is TGTGCCAGCATCGGGACAGGAGCCGACAATGAGCAGTTCTTC. This gives the protein CASIGTGADNEQFF.

This clone was seen just once. V gene TRBV7-3 combines with J gene TRBJ2-3; D uncertain. The germline V gene encodes CDR1 SGHTA and CDR2 FQGTGA. This CDR3 comprises 13 residues. V lost 4 bases and J lost 4, with 9 bases in between. The CDR3 nucleotides are TGTGCCAGCAGCTCTTTTCGGTCAGATACGCAGTATTTT. The encoded protein is CASSSFRSDTQYF.

This clone was seen just once. V and J are TRBV7-9 and TRBJ1-1, with D possibly matching TRBD1 (5 bases). The CDR3 has 14 amino acids. CDR1 and CDR2 (germline): SEHNR, FQNEAQ (reference sequence). The V gene lost 4 bases and the J gene lost 4 bases, with 13 bases spanning the gap. CDR3 amino acids: CASSSMEGRTEAFF. CDR3 in DNA: TGTGCCAGCAGCTCTATGGAGGGGCGCACTGAAGCTTTCTTT.

The chain is built from TRBV7-8 and TRBJ2-7; TRBD2 aligns across 9 bases. Germline V lookup: CDR1 SGHVS, CDR2 FQNEAQ. After removal of 1 base from V and 3 bases from J, the junction contained 7 bases not matched to a gene. This CDR3 region has 16 residues. CDR3 protein: CASSLDPSGTVYEQYF. DNA of the CDR3: TGTGCCAGCAGCTTAGACCCTAGCGGGACGGTCTACGAGCAGTACTTC. The full variable domain, its missing parts supplied by reference TRBV7-8 and TRBJ2-7, is GAGVSQSPRYKVAKRGQDVALRCDPISGHVSLFWYQQALGQGPEFLTYFQNEAQLDKSGLPSDRFFAERPEGSVSTLKIQRTQQEDSAVYLCASSLDPSGTVYEQYFGPGTRLTVT.

This clone was detected only once. The chain joins TRBV27 to TRBJ2-3; 13 nucleotides align to TRBD2. V was pared by 4 bases and J by 5 bases, with 12 bases of the junction left unmatched. CDR3 size: 18 residues. CDR1 and CDR2 (germline): MNHEY, SMNVEV (reference sequence). The CDR3, as DNA: TGTGCCAGCAGTTCGAAACCGGGACTAGCGGGAAGGGGAGATACGCAGTATTTT. Amino acids: CASSSKPGLAGRGDTQYF.

The chain employs TRBV5-1 and TRBJ2-3, with D possibly TRBD1 on 6 matching bases. Germline V lookup: CDR1 SGHRS, CDR2 YFSETQ. This CDR3 region has 14 residues. Trimming pared 0 bases from V and 8 bases from J, leaving 13 bases between. The CDR3 sequence is CASSLDRVRSTQYF. CDR3 coding DNA: TGCGCCAGCAGCTTGGACAGGGTACGGAGTACGCAGTATTTT.

As concerns this clone: At one end the junction does not follow the germline gene, possibly because of a read error. The genes are TRBV9 and TRBJ1-3, with D unclear. Looked up from germline, CDR1 is SGDLS and CDR2 is YYNGEE. The CDR3 is 9 amino acids. In DNA, the CDR3 is TGTGCCAGCAGCGAGCCCCCGGTATTT. This encodes CASSEPPVF.

The chain is built from TRBV15 and TRBJ2-1; perhaps TRBD2 as D (5 bases). Germline V gene sequence: CDR1 LNHNV, CDR2 YYDKDF (reference sequence). V was shortened by 0 bases and J by 2 bases, with 17 bases between the two germline ends. The CDR3 runs to 18 residues. The DNA of the CDR3 is TGTGCCACCAGCAGAGATCGGGGATTCTCACGGACCTACAATGAGCAGTTCTTC. Translation: CATSRDRGFSRTYNEQFF.

V usage is TRBV5-8 and J usage is TRBJ2-2, with 7 bases that match TRBD1. There are 15 residues in the CDR3. Germline V gene lookup returns CDR1 SGHTS and CDR2 YDEGEE. V was pared by 7 bases and J by 1 base, with 7 bases of the junction left unmatched. The CDR3 DNA reads TGTGCCAGCCAGGTGGGGACAGTGAACACCGGGGAGCTGTTTTTT. Residues: CASQVGTVNTGELFF.

This clone was found once. The chain joins TRBV12-5 to TRBJ1-6; D uncertain. V lost 5 bases and J 9 bases, leaving 26 bases between the germline ends. Germline V CDR1 and CDR2: LGHNT, FRNRAP. CDR3 length: 18 amino acids. The CDR3 loop reads CASGQFFLGSSAGSPLHF. The CDR3 nucleotides are TGTGCTAGTGGTCAGTTTTTCCTCGGGTCTAGTGCGGGTTCACCCCTCCACTTT. The whole variable domain, filled in from reference TRBV12-5 and TRBJ1-6, reads DARVTQTPRHKVTEMGQEVTMRCQPILGHNTVFWYRQTMMQGLELLAYFRNRAPLDDSGMPKDRFSAEMPDATLATLKIQPSEPRDSAVYFCASGQFFLGSSAGSPLHFGNGTRLTVT.

V gene TRBV9 combines with J gene TRBJ1-2, with 7 bases identical to TRBD1. CDR3 length: 15 residues. Germline V gene data show CDR1 as SGDLS and CDR2 as YYNGEE. V lost 0 bases and J lost 4; bases outside the gene matches: 6. CDR3 DNA: TGTGCCAGCAGCGTAGGGATCCGGGACAGCTATGGCTACACCTTC. Translation: CASSVGIRDSYGYTF.

J is TRBJ2-5 and V is TRBV19, with 7 bases lining up with TRBD2. The J call may be mistaken, given a closer DNA end match to TRBJ2-7. CDR1 and CDR2 (germline): LNHDA, SQIVND (reference sequence). The CDR3 has 15 amino acids. The CDR3 DNA is TGTGCCAGTAAGAGGGCTAGCGGAGGGAGCTACGAGCAGTACTTC. This codes for CASKRASGGSYEQYF.